A single sample gave rise to the 7 T cell receptor beta chains below, sequenced in a study of Ad26.COV2.S vaccination and SARS-CoV-2 variants. Noted treatment: around 19 received Ad26.COV2.S at low or high dose, single or two shots; about 5 received placebo; per-sample allocation not given. Sampling occurred on day 63 after the first vaccine or placebo injection. Generated by immunoSEQ multiplex PCR, the TCRdb table keeps only in-frame clones and is missing some. The data contain 300,000 to 500,000 clones, about 85% of them singletons. This sample comprised peripheral blood, obtained in a trial of Ad26.COV2.S vaccine versus placebo. Receptors originate from a person between 18 and 65 years old who received the Ad26.COV2.S COVID-19 vaccine or a placebo.

The rearrangement links TRBV11-2 to TRBJ2-2; the D gene could be TRBD1 or TRBD2 (5 bases each). The V gene's germline CDR1 is SGHAT and CDR2 FQNNGV. CDR3 length: 18 residues. V lost 1 base and J 0 bases, leaving 15 bases between the germline ends. The CDR3 region is CASSLGWRGGPNTGELFF. The CDR3 coding sequence is TGTGCCAGCAGCTTAGGGTGGCGTGGGGGTCCGAACACCGGGGAGCTGTTTTTT.

This clone was seen just once. CDR3 residues: CAISGVSGSGGNEQFF. The CDR3 bases are TGTGCCATCAGTGGGGTGTCAGGGTCAGGAGGCAATGAGCAGTTCTTC. This chain links TRBV10-3 with TRBJ2-1; D is possibly TRBD1 or TRBD2 (5 bases each). Trimming removed 4 bases at V and 6 bases at J, with 19 bases between. The CDR3 extends over 16 amino acids. CDR1 ENHRY and CDR2 SYGVKD come from the germline V gene.

J is TRBJ1-2 and V is TRBV5-1; weak D call: TRBD1 (6 bases). V was trimmed by 7 bases and J by 4 bases, leaving 17 bases between them. The CDR3 contains 14 residues. Germline V lookup: CDR1 SGHRS, CDR2 YFSETQ. The CDR3 region has the DNA TGCGCCAGCGGCCAGCCGGGGGCGGTCTATGGCTACACCTTC. Translation gives CASGQPGAVYGYTF.

The chain recombines TRBV7-8 with TRBJ2-7; TRBD2 aligns across 11 bases. This CDR3 comprises 14 residues. Germline V lookup: CDR1 SGHVS, CDR2 FQNEAQ. After removal of 4 bases from V and 3 bases from J, the junction contained 2 bases not matched to a gene. In nucleotides, the CDR3 is TGTGCCAGCAGCTCCGGGACTAGCGGCTACGAGCAGTACTTC. Amino acid sequence: CASSSGTSGYEQYF.

This clone was observed a few times. CDR3 bases: TGTGCCACCAGGGGGACAGGGATTAACTATGGCTACACCTTC. Protein: CATRGTGINYGYTF. V and J are TRBV15 and TRBJ1-2; 9 bases match TRBD1. The junction had 3 bases not matched to a gene; V was cut back by 6 bases and J by 1 base. Germline lookup yields CDR1 LNHNV and CDR2 YYDKDF (reference sequence). The CDR3 has 14 amino acids.

The gene calls are TRBV27 and TRBJ1-6; D uncertain. CDR1 and CDR2 from the germline V gene are MNHEY and SMNVEV (reference sequence). CDR3 length: 14 residues. V was clipped by 3 bases and J by 7 bases, with 10 bases between them. CDR3 residues: CASSFGQMNSPLHF. DNA for the CDR3: TGTGCCAGCAGTTTCGGGCAGATGAATTCACCCCTCCACTTT.

In its sample, this clone was seen once. This chain joins TRBV30 and TRBJ1-3; D unresolved. This CDR3 is built from 14 residues. V lost 0 bases, J lost 0 bases, and 6 bases lay in between. CDR1 and CDR2 from the germline V gene are GTSNPN and SVGIG (reference sequence). In nucleotides, the CDR3 is TGTGCCTGGAGTGTACGCCACTCTGGAAACACCATATATTTT. This sequence encodes CAWSVRHSGNTIYF.